This T cell receptor beta chain was sequenced during a study of regulatory T cells in long-lasting Graves disease. The CDR3 length is 13 residues. In germline, CDR1 is SGHDT, CDR2 YYEEEE. The V gene lost 2 bases and the J gene lost 5 bases, with 11 bases spanning the gap. The time point: persistent/refractory GD, antithyroid drugs over 5 years with positive TRAb. The TCR library was made from RNA extracted from PBMCs. American Thyroid Association guidelines defined how Graves' disease was diagnosed. Sequencing libraries for TCR beta were prepared with iRepertoire HTBI primers and Arm-PCR of CDR3 regions. MiXCR, run by TCRdb on the multiplex PCR reads, gives a single entry per CDR3 protein. This table holds around 460,000 distinct CDR3 sequences, approximately 23% found once. The sample holds a few counts of this clonotype.

The receptor's source is a female donor with Graves disease. The chain couples TRBV5-6 to TRBJ2-7, with D tentatively TRBD1 (5 bases). Sequenced material: peripheral blood mononuclear cells (PBMCs), taken when the disease was refractory, from a patient treated with antithyroid drugs. CDR3 sequence (DNA): TGTGCCAGCAGCTTAGGGGTTATCCACGAGCAGTACTTC. Translated, it gives CASSLGVIHEQYF.